The 4 T cell receptor beta chains below all came from one sample that was sequenced in a study of CXCR3-negative and CXCR3-positive naive CD8 T cells. Study conclusions and caveats: Naive cells positive for CXCR3 carried more hydrophobic TRB CDR3s than CXCR3-negative ones.

No antigen is known for these receptors. The study made its TRB cDNA libraries by 5' RACE, adding UMI labels. One entry per CDR3 protein, without DNA, is what TCRdb gives after re-calling the 5' RACE reads. This table lists over 95,000 distinct CDR3 sequences. Sequenced material: naive CXCR3+ CD8+ T cells from blood. Subset of the sample: CD45RO-CCR7+CD27+CD95- naive CD8+ T cells expressing CXCR3 (TNR3+). The receptor set was obtained from a human donor in good health. Some clones in this sample may be carry-over from other donors' samples.

The chain employs TRBV2 and TRBJ1-2. The CDR3 consists of 13 residues. Germline V gives CDR1 SNHLY, CDR2 FYNNEI. This CDR3 reads CASSEHQSDGYTF.

This rearrangement joins TRBV9 to TRBJ2-1; TCRdb's assignment of TRBD2 cannot be checked, as there is no DNA. The CDR3 consists of 15 residues. Looked up from germline, CDR1 is SGDLS and CDR2 is YYNGEE. CDR3 protein: CASSAGLAGVNEQFF.

V is TRBV7-7 and J is TRBJ2-1; TCRdb selects TRBD2, and the lack of DNA leaves this call unchecked. In germline, CDR1 is SSHAT, CDR2 FNYEAQ (reference sequence). CDR3 length: 16 residues. CDR3 loop: CASSLAPTSGGAEQFF.

The chain recombines TRBV7-8 with TRBJ2-7; TCRdb lists TRBD1, though no DNA is available to test this call. The CDR3 has 15 amino acids. Germline V gene sequence: CDR1 SGHVS, CDR2 FQNEAQ. The CDR3 here is CASSLRDRYSYEQYF. The complete variable domain, with remaining parts taken from reference TRBV7-8 and TRBJ2-7, reads GAGVSQSPRYKVAKRGQDVALRCDPISGHVSLFWYQQALGQGPEFLTYFQNEAQLDKSGLPSDRFFAERPEGSVSTLKIQRTQQEDSAVYLCASSLRDRYSYEQYFGPGTRLTVT.